The subject of this entry is one T cell receptor beta chain. Germline CDR1 and CDR2: LGHNA and YSLEER. The CDR3 is 15 residues long. The V segment lost 5 bases and the J segment 3 bases; nucleotides outside the gene matches: 6. The sample comes from a study of blood T cells in healthy people across ages. Primers used in a second PCR of roughly 6 to 12 cycles were a sample-barcoded 5' primer and a J-beta primer mix. TCRdb re-analysed the 5' RACE reads in MiXCR, keeping a single row per CDR3 protein. Here the sample spans under 1 million distinct CDR3 sequences, around 45% being singletons. The TCR comes from a man aged 60 to 69 in good health. The V gene is TRBV4-3, the J gene TRBJ1-4; 7 positions match TRBD1. The specimen sequenced was blood. The CDR3 bases are TGCGCCAGCAGCAGCAGGGGGGGGGCTAATGAAAAACTGTTTTTT. Translated: CASSSRGGANEKLFF.